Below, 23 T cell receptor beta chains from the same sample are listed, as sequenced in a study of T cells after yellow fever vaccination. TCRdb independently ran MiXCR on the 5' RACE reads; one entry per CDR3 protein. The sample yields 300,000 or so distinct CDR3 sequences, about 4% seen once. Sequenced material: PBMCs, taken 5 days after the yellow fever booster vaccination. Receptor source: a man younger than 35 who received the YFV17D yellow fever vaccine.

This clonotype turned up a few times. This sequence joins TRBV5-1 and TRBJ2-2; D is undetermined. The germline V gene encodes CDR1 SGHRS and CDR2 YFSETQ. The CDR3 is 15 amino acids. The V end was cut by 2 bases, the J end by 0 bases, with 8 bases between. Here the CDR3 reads CASSFDPPNTGELFF. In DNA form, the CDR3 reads TGCGCCAGCAGCTTCGATCCCCCGAACACCGGGGAGCTGTTTTTT. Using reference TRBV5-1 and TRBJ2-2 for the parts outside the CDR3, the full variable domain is KAGVTQTPRYLIKTRGQQVTLSCSPISGHRSVSWYQQTPGQGLQFLFEYFSETQRNKGNFPGRFSGRQFSNSRSEMNVSTLELGDSALYLCASSFDPPNTGELFFGEGSRLTVL.

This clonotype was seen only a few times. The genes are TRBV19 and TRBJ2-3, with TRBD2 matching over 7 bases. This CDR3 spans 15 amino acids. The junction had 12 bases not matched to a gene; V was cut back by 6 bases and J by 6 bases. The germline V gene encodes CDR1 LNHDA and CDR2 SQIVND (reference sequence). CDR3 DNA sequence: TGTGCCAGTAGCCAAGCGGGGCCTCCTTGGGATACGCAGTATTTT. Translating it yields CASSQAGPPWDTQYF.

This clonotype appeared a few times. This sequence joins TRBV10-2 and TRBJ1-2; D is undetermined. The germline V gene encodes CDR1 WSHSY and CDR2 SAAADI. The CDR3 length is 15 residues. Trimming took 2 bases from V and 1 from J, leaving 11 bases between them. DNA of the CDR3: TGCGCCAGCAGTGAGATCCAGGATATTAACTATGGCTACACCTTC. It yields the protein CASSEIQDINYGYTF.

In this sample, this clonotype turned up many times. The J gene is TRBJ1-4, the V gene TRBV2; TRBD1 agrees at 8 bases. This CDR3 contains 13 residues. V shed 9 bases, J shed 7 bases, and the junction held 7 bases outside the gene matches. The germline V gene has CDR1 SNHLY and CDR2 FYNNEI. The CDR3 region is CASGGQGAEKLFF. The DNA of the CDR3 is TGTGCCAGTGGAGGGCAGGGGGCTGAAAAACTGTTTTTT.

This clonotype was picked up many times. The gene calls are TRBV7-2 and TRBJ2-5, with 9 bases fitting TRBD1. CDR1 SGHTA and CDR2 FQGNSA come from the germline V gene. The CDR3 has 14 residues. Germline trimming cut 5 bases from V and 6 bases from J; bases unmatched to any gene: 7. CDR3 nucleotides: TGTGCCAGCAGCCTGGGACAGGGACTGCAGACCCAGTACTTC. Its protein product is CASSLGQGLQTQYF.

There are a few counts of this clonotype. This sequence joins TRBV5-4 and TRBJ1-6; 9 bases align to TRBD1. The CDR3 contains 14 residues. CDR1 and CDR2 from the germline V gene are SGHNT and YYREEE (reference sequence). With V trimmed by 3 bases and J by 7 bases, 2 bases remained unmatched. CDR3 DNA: TGTGCCAGCAGCTCGACAGGGGGAAATTCACCCCTCCACTTT. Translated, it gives CASSSTGGNSPLHF. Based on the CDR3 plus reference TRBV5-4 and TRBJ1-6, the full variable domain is ETGVTQSPTHLIKTRGQQVTLRCSSQSGHNTVSWYQQALGQGPQFIFQYYREEENGRGNFPPRFSGLQFPNYSSELNVNALELDDSALYLCASSSTGGNSPLHFGNGTRLTVT.

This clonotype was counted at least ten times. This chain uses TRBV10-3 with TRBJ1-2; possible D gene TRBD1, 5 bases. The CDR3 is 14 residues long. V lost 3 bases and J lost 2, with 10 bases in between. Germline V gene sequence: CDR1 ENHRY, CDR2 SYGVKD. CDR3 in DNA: TGTGCCATCAGTGAACAGGTCTCGAACTATGGCTACACCTTC. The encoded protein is CAISEQVSNYGYTF.

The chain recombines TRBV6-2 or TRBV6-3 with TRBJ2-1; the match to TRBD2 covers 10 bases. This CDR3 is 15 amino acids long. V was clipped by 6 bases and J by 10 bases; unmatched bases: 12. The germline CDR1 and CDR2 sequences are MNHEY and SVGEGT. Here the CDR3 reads CASRLSGGESREQFF. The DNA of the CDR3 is TGTGCCAGCAGACTAAGCGGGGGGGAGTCAAGGGAGCAGTTCTTC.

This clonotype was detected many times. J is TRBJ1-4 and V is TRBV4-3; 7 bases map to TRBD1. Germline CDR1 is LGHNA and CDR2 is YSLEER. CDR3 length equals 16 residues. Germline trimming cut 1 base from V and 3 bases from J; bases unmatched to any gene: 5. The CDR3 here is CASSQGPGQANEKLFF. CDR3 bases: TGCGCCAGCAGCCAAGGACCAGGACAGGCTAATGAAAAACTGTTTTTT.

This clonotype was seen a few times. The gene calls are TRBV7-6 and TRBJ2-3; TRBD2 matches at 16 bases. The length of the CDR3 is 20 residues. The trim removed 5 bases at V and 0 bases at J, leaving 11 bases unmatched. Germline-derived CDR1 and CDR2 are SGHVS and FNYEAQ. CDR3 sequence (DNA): TGTGCCAGCAGCCTCGAGCCGGGACTAGCGGGGGGGTCTAGCACAGATACGCAGTATTTT. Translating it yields CASSLEPGLAGGSSTDTQYF.

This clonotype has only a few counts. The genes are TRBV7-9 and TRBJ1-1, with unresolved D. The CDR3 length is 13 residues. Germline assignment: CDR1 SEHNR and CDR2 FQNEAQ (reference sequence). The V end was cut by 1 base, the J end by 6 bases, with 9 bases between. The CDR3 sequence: CASSLDLGAEAFF. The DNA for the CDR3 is TGTGCCAGCAGCTTAGACCTCGGGGCTGAAGCTTTCTTT.

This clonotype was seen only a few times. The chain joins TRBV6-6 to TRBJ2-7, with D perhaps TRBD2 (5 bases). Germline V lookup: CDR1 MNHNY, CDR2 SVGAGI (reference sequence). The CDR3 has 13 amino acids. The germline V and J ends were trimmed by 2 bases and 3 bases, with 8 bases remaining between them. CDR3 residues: CASSYREIYEQYV. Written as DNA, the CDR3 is TGTGCCAGCAGTTACAGGGAGATCTACGAGCAGTACGTC.

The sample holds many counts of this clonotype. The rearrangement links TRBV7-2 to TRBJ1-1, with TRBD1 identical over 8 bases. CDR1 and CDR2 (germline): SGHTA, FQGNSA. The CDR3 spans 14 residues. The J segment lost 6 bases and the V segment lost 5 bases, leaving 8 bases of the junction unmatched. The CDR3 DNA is TGTGCCAGCAGCCCGCGGACAGGGTTTGCTGAAGCTTTCTTT. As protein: CASSPRTGFAEAFF.

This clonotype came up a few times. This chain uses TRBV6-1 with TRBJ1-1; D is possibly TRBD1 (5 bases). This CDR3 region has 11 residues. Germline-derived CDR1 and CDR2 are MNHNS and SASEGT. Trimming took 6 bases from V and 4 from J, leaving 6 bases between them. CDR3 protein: CASRGVTEAFF. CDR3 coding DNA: TGTGCCAGCAGGGGGGTCACTGAAGCTTTCTTT.

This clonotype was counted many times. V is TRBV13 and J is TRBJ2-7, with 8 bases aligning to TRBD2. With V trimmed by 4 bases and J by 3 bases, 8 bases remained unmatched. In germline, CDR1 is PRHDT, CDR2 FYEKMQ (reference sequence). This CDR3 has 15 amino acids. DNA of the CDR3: TGTGCCAGCAGCTCCGCGGGGGGTGGAATCTACGAGCAGTACTTC. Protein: CASSSAGGGIYEQYF.

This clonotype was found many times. CDR3 loop: CASSAHLDTQYF. In DNA, the CDR3 is TGTGCCAGCAGCGCTCATCTGGATACGCAGTATTTT. This chain joins TRBV9 and TRBJ2-3; D gene unclear. V was trimmed by 3 bases and J by 6 bases, leaving 8 bases between them. The CDR3 spans 12 residues. The V gene's germline CDR1 is SGDLS and CDR2 YYNGEE.

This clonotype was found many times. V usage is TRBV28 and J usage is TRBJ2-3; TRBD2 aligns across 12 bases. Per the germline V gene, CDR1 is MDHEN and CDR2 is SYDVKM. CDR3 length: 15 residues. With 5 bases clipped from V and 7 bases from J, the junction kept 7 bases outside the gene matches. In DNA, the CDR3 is TGTGCCAGCAGTACTCCGACTAGCGGGGGATATACGCAGTATTTT. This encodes CASSTPTSGGYTQYF.

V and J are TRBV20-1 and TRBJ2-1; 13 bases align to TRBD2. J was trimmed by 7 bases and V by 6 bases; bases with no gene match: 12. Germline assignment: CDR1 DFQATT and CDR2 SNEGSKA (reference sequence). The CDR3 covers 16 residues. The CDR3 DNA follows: TGCAGTGCCTTGAACAGACTAGCGGGGGGTGGGAATGAGCAGTTCTTC. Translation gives CSALNRLAGGGNEQFF.

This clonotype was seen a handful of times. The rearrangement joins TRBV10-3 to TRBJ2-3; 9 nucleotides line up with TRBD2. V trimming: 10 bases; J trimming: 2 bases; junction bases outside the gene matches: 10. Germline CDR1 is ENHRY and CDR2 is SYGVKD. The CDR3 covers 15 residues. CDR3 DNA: TGTGCCACCAAGTCGGCTAGCGGGGACACAGATACGCAGTATTTT. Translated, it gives CATKSASGDTDTQYF.

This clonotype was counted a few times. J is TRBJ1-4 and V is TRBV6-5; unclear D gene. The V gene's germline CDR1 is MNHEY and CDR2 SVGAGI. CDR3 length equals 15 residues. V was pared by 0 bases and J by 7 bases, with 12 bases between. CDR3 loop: CASSYSSGFPEKLFF. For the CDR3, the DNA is TGTGCCAGCAGTTACTCATCGGGGTTTCCTGAAAAACTGTTTTTT.

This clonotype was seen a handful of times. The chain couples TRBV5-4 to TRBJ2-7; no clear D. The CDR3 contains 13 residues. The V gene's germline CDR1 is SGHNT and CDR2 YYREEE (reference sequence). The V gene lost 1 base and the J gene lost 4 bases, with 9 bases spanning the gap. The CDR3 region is CASSLHDSYEQYV. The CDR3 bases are TGTGCCAGCAGCTTGCACGATTCTTACGAGCAGTACGTC.

The CDR3 protein is CASSPVSNEKLFF. In nucleotides, the CDR3 is TGTGCCAGCTCACCCGTCTCAAATGAAAAACTGTTTTTT. V is TRBV18 and J is TRBJ1-4; D is ambiguous. Germline V lookup: CDR1 KGHSH, CDR2 LQKENI. Trimming removed 3 bases at V and 5 bases at J, with 7 bases between. The CDR3 covers 13 residues.

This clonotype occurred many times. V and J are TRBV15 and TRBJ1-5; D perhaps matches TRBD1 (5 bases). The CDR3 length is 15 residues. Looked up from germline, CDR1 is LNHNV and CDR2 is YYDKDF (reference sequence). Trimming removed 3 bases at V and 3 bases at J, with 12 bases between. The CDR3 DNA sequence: TGTGCCACCAGCAGTAATCGGGACTTCAATCAGCCCCAGCATTTT. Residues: CATSSNRDFNQPQHF. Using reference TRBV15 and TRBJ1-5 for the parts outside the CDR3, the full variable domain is DAMVIQNPRYQVTQFGKPVTLSCSQTLNHNVMYWYQQKSSQAPKLLFHYYDKDFNNEADTPDNFQSRRPNTSFCFLDIRSPGLGDTAMYLCATSSNRDFNQPQHFGDGTRLSIL.